The 3 T cell receptor beta chains reported below all come from one sample, sequenced in a study of blood T cell repertoires in COVID-19. Measured with immunoSEQ multiplex PCR; TCRdb has only the in-frame clones, and not every one. The sample has under 250,000 clones; about 85% are singletons. The sequencing input was PBMCs or T cells enriched from blood (not recorded which). These receptors came from a man aged 25 to 40 who had recovered from COVID-19.

J is TRBJ2-2 and V is TRBV18, with 9 nucleotides matching TRBD2. This CDR3 contains 16 residues. J lost 6 bases, V lost 2 bases, and 7 bases had no gene match. Germline V gene data show CDR1 as KGHSH and CDR2 as LQKENI. The CDR3 DNA follows: TGTGCCAGCTCACCAAGGGCTAGCGGGACGGCCGGGGAGCTGTTTTTT. Translated, it gives CASSPRASGTAGELFF.

J is TRBJ2-5 and V is TRBV6-1, with D tentatively TRBD1 (6 bases). Per the germline V gene, CDR1 is MNHNS and CDR2 is SASEGT. V lost 3 bases to trimming and J lost 7 bases, with 15 bases between them. The CDR3 runs 14 residues. Here the CDR3 reads CASSDQTGLGTQYF. CDR3 coding DNA: TGTGCCAGCAGTGACCAAACAGGGTTAGGGACCCAGTACTTC.

This clone was observed once. The chain recombines TRBV7-9 with TRBJ1-4, with D possibly matching TRBD1 (5 bases). In germline, CDR1 is SEHNR, CDR2 FQNEAQ (reference sequence). CDR3 length: 13 residues. V was pared by 9 bases and J by 5 bases, with 13 bases between. The CDR3 protein is CASWEGKNEKLFF. As DNA, the CDR3 is TGTGCCAGTTGGGAGGGGAAAAATGAAAAACTGTTTTTT. Together with reference TRBV7-9 and TRBJ1-4, the CDR3 gives the full variable domain: DTGVSQNPRHKITKRGQNVTFRCDPISEHNRLYWYRQTLGQGPEFLTYFQNEAQLEKSRLLSDRFSAERPKGSFSTLEIQRTEQGDSAMYLCASWEGKNEKLFFGSGTQLSVL.